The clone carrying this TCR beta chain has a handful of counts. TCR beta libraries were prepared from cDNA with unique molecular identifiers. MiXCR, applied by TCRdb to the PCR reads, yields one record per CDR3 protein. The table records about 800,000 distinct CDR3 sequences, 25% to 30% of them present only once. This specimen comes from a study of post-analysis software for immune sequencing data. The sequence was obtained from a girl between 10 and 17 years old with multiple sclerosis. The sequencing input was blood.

The CDR3 spells CASSLDTGREKLFF. DNA of the CDR3: TGCGCCAGCAGCTTGGACACCGGCCGAGAAAAACTGTTTTTT. The gene calls are TRBV5-1 and TRBJ1-4; D is undetermined. CDR1 SGHRS and CDR2 YFSETQ come from the germline V gene. V was cut by 0 bases and J by 8 bases, with 11 bases left in between. This CDR3 region has 14 residues. Full variable domain (missing parts from reference TRBV5-1 and TRBJ1-4): KAGVTQTPRYLIKTRGQQVTLSCSPISGHRSVSWYQQTPGQGLQFLFEYFSETQRNKGNFPGRFSGRQFSNSRSEMNVSTLELGDSALYLCASSLDTGREKLFFGSGTQLSVL.